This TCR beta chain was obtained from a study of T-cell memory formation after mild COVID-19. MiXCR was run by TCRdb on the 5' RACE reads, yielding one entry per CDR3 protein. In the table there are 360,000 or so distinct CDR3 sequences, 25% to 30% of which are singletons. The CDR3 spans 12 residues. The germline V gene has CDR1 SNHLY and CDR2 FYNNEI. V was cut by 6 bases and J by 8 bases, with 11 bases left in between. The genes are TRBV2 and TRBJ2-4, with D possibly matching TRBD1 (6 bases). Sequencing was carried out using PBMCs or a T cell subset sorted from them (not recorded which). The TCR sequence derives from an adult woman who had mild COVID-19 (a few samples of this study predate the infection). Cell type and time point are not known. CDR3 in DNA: TGTGCCAGCAGCGTTGGGACATACATTCAGTACTTC. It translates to CASSVGTYIQYF.